This is a list of T cell receptor beta chains from one sample in a study of T cell changes during pregnancy in multiple sclerosis. The table came from immunoSEQ multiplex PCR; TCRdb's copy has only in-frame clones and leaves some out. This sample has under 75,000 clones, with over 85% found just once. Sequencing used CD8+ T cells from peripheral blood mononuclear cells, obtained in the second trimester of pregnancy. The receptors here all came from a female donor with multiple sclerosis, enrolled in a pregnancy study. The CDR3 runs from the conserved cysteine through the conserved F or W. Each record gives: clone size, D gene, J gene, V gene, CDR3 DNA, CDR3 protein. A D gene is named only where the DNA matches it firmly. Part of the rows lack a size; the others show once, few, many or a class for expanded clones.

abundance: NA; d_gene: TRBD1; j_gene: TRBJ1-1; v_gene: TRBV9; CDR3nt: TGTGCCAGCAGCACACAGGGGCTTACTGAAGCTTTCTTT; CDR3aa: CASSTQGLTEAFF
abundance: NA; d_gene: NA; j_gene: TRBJ2-7; v_gene: TRBV27; CDR3nt: TGTGCCAGCAGTTTATTTTCAGGGTCCTACGAGCAGTACTTC; CDR3aa: CASSLFSGSYEQYF
abundance: NA; d_gene: NA; j_gene: TRBJ2-1; v_gene: TRBV19; CDR3nt: TGTGCCAGTAGACAGGGAAGCAATGAGCAGTTCTTC; CDR3aa: CASRQGSNEQFF
abundance: NA; d_gene: TRBD2; j_gene: TRBJ2-2; v_gene: TRBV7-8; CDR3nt: TGTGCCAGCAGCTCCCGACTAGCGGGAAGCCCCGGGGAGCTGTTTTTT; CDR3aa: CASSSRLAGSPGELFF
abundance: NA; d_gene: NA; j_gene: TRBJ2-1; v_gene: TRBV11-2; CDR3nt: TGTGCCAGCAGCCAGGGTCCTGCTTCTGGGCAGTTCTTC; CDR3aa: CASSQGPASGQFF
abundance: NA; d_gene: NA; j_gene: TRBJ1-1; v_gene: TRBV15; CDR3nt: TGTGCCACCAGCAGAGACGCGGGGTCTGACACTGAAGCTTTCTTT; CDR3aa: CATSRDAGSDTEAFF
abundance: NA; d_gene: NA; j_gene: TRBJ1-1; v_gene: TRBV4-1; CDR3nt: TGCGCCAGCAGCCAAGCGACAGTGAACACTGAAGCTTTCTTT; CDR3aa: CASSQATVNTEAFF
abundance: NA; d_gene: TRBD2; j_gene: TRBJ2-7; v_gene: TRBV28; CDR3nt: TGTGCCAGCAGTCACCGGGACTACCCCTACGAGCAGTACTTC; CDR3aa: CASSHRDYPYEQYF
abundance: NA; d_gene: NA; j_gene: TRBJ2-4; v_gene: TRBV29-1; CDR3nt: TGCAGCGTCGCGGGGGCGGCCAAAAACATTCAGTACTTC; CDR3aa: CSVAGAAKNIQYF
abundance: NA; d_gene: TRBD2; j_gene: TRBJ2-7; v_gene: TRBV11-2; CDR3nt: TGTGCCAGCAGGCACCGTAGCGGGAGATCCTACGAGCAGTACTTC; CDR3aa: CASRHRSGRSYEQYF
abundance: NA; d_gene: TRBD2; j_gene: TRBJ2-1; v_gene: TRBV6-6; CDR3nt: TGTGCCAGCCAGCGGGAGGGGTACAATGAGCAGTTCTTC; CDR3aa: CASQREGYNEQFF
abundance: NA; d_gene: TRBD1; j_gene: TRBJ2-5; v_gene: TRBV7-9; CDR3nt: TGTGCCAGCAGCTTGCAGGGGGCGGGGGAGACCCAGTACTTC; CDR3aa: CASSLQGAGETQYF
abundance: NA; d_gene: TRBD2; j_gene: TRBJ2-1; v_gene: TRBV18; CDR3nt: TGTGCCACCGGGACTAGCGGAAACAATGAGCAGTTCTTC; CDR3aa: CATGTSGNNEQFF
abundance: NA; d_gene: TRBD2; j_gene: TRBJ2-3; v_gene: TRBV28; CDR3nt: TGTGCCAGCAGTTTACTGACTAGCGGGAGGAGCAATACGCAGTATTTT; CDR3aa: CASSLLTSGRSNTQYF
abundance: NA; d_gene: NA; j_gene: TRBJ1-1; v_gene: TRBV19; CDR3nt: TGTGCCAGTAGTATCGGTTACCCAGGGATCGAAGCTTTCTTT; CDR3aa: CASSIGYPGIEAFF
abundance: NA; d_gene: NA; j_gene: TRBJ2-1; v_gene: TRBV7-9; CDR3nt: TGTGCCAGCAGCTTGACTAATGAGCAGTTCTTC; CDR3aa: CASSLTNEQFF
abundance: NA; d_gene: NA; j_gene: TRBJ2-2; v_gene: TRBV7-9; CDR3nt: TGTGCCAGCAGCTCCACGCGTGGCCGACAGAACACCGGGGAGCTGTTTTTT; CDR3aa: CASSSTRGRQNTGELFF
abundance: NA; d_gene: TRBD1; j_gene: TRBJ2-2; v_gene: TRBV9; CDR3nt: TGTGCCAGCAGCCTCCGCACAGGGGCTCGGGCTGCCGGGGAGCTGTTTTTT; CDR3aa: CASSLRTGARAAGELFF
abundance: NA; d_gene: NA; j_gene: TRBJ2-3; v_gene: TRBV5-6; CDR3nt: TGTGCCAGCAGCTCGACAGGCCCAGATACGCAGTATTTT; CDR3aa: CASSSTGPDTQYF
abundance: NA; d_gene: TRBD1; j_gene: TRBJ1-2; v_gene: TRBV10-3; CDR3nt: TGTGCCATCAGTGACGGACAGGGGGCGGGCTATGGCTACACCTTC; CDR3aa: CAISDGQGAGYGYTF
abundance: NA; d_gene: NA; j_gene: TRBJ1-2; v_gene: TRBV12-5; CDR3nt: TGTGCTAGTGGTTTGGCCTCCAGTGAGGTAGGAAGCTATGGCTACACCTTC; CDR3aa: CASGLASSEVGSYGYTF
abundance: few; d_gene: NA; j_gene: TRBJ1-1; v_gene: TRBV4-1; CDR3nt: TGCGCCAGCAGCTACCAAGACGGGGGGGCTTTCTTT; CDR3aa: CASSYQDGGAFF
abundance: NA; d_gene: TRBD1; j_gene: TRBJ2-5; v_gene: TRBV25-1; CDR3nt: TGTGCCAGCAGTGGCGGACAGGGAGAACAAGAGACCCAGTACTTC; CDR3aa: CASSGGQGEQETQYF
abundance: NA; d_gene: TRBD1; j_gene: TRBJ2-7; v_gene: TRBV7-9; CDR3nt: TGTGCCAGCAGCCCGATTGACAGGGCCGAGCAGTACTTC; CDR3aa: CASSPIDRAEQYF
abundance: NA; d_gene: TRBD2; j_gene: TRBJ2-7; v_gene: TRBV5-1; CDR3nt: TGCGCCAGCAGCTTCACTAGCGGGAGCTACGAGCAGTACTTC; CDR3aa: CASSFTSGSYEQYF
abundance: NA; d_gene: NA; j_gene: TRBJ1-3; v_gene: TRBV9; CDR3nt: TGTGCCAGCAGCGTAGCTATGGAGTTCTCTGGAAACACCATATATTTT; CDR3aa: CASSVAMEFSGNTIYF
abundance: NA; d_gene: TRBD2; j_gene: TRBJ2-7; v_gene: TRBV7-7; CDR3nt: TGTGCCAGCAGCTTCAGACTAGCGGGGACAGTCTACGAGCAGTACTTC; CDR3aa: CASSFRLAGTVYEQYF
abundance: NA; d_gene: TRBD1; j_gene: TRBJ1-4; v_gene: TRBV7-9; CDR3nt: TGTGCCAGCAGGTCGGACAGGGGCCGGGATGAAAAACTGTTTTTT; CDR3aa: CASRSDRGRDEKLFF
abundance: NA; d_gene: NA; j_gene: TRBJ2-1; v_gene: TRBV19; CDR3nt: TGTGCCAGTTCCGTGGGCGGGAACAATGAGCAGTTCTTC; CDR3aa: CASSVGGNNEQFF
abundance: NA; d_gene: TRBD1; j_gene: TRBJ1-1; v_gene: TRBV5-8; CDR3nt: TGTGCCAGCAGCTTGGGACAGGGGATCACTGAAGCTTTCTTT; CDR3aa: CASSLGQGITEAFF
abundance: NA; d_gene: NA; j_gene: TRBJ1-1; v_gene: TRBV15; CDR3nt: TGTGCCACCAGCAGAGTTGGGGGCCCTGAAGCTTTCTTT; CDR3aa: CATSRVGGPEAFF
abundance: NA; d_gene: NA; j_gene: TRBJ1-2; v_gene: TRBV27; CDR3nt: TGTGCCAGCAGTTTATTGGGCAGAGACTATGGCTACACCTTC; CDR3aa: CASSLLGRDYGYTF
abundance: NA; d_gene: NA; j_gene: TRBJ2-2; v_gene: TRBV4-3; CDR3nt: TGCGCCAGCAGCCGACGACTAGAGGGCACCGGGGAGCTGTTTTTT; CDR3aa: CASSRRLEGTGELFF
abundance: NA; d_gene: NA; j_gene: TRBJ2-1; v_gene: TRBV7-3; CDR3nt: TGTGCCAGTTCCGCTATTAGCGGTGGGTTCTCCTACAATGAGCAGTTCTTC; CDR3aa: CASSAISGGFSYNEQFF
abundance: once; d_gene: TRBD1; j_gene: TRBJ1-3; v_gene: TRBV11-2; CDR3nt: TGTGCCAGCAGAGAGGGACAGAACTCTGGAAACACCATATATTTT; CDR3aa: CASREGQNSGNTIYF
abundance: NA; d_gene: TRBD2; j_gene: TRBJ2-7; v_gene: TRBV5-1; CDR3nt: TGCGCCAGCAGCTTGGAAGCGGCTAGCGGAGGGTACGAGCAGTACTTC; CDR3aa: CASSLEAASGGYEQYF
abundance: NA; d_gene: NA; j_gene: TRBJ1-5; v_gene: TRBV27; CDR3nt: TGTGCCAGCAGTTTAGGCGGGGTTGGCCAGCCCCAGCATTTT; CDR3aa: CASSLGGVGQPQHF
abundance: NA; d_gene: TRBD1; j_gene: TRBJ1-1; v_gene: TRBV4-2; CDR3nt: TGTGCCAGCAGCCGCGCCGGACAGGCTGAAGCTTTCTTT; CDR3aa: CASSRAGQAEAFF
abundance: NA; d_gene: TRBD1; j_gene: TRBJ1-1; v_gene: TRBV27; CDR3nt: TGTGCCAGCAGTTTACAGGGGGCCACTGAAGCTTTCTTT; CDR3aa: CASSLQGATEAFF
abundance: NA; d_gene: NA; j_gene: TRBJ1-1; v_gene: TRBV9; CDR3nt: TGTGCCAGCAGCGTAGGTTACGGGAACACTGAAGCTTTCTTT; CDR3aa: CASSVGYGNTEAFF
abundance: NA; d_gene: TRBD1; j_gene: TRBJ1-1; v_gene: TRBV19; CDR3nt: TGTGCCAGTAGTCCAGGGACAGGACTTTACACTGAAGCTTTCTTT; CDR3aa: CASSPGTGLYTEAFF
abundance: once; d_gene: TRBD2; j_gene: TRBJ2-1; v_gene: TRBV11-2; CDR3nt: TGTGCCAGCAGCTTAGTACTAGCGGTAGAGCAGTTCTTC; CDR3aa: CASSLVLAVEQFF
abundance: NA; d_gene: TRBD1; j_gene: TRBJ2-7; v_gene: TRBV4-2; CDR3nt: TGTGCCAGCAGCCAAGATCCCGGGACAGGGGGTTTCTACGAGCAGTACTTC; CDR3aa: CASSQDPGTGGFYEQYF
abundance: NA; d_gene: NA; j_gene: TRBJ1-2; v_gene: TRBV7-6; CDR3nt: TGTGCCAGCAGTCCAACAGGGCCGAGGGACTATGGCTACACCTTC; CDR3aa: CASSPTGPRDYGYTF
abundance: NA; d_gene: NA; j_gene: TRBJ2-7; v_gene: TRBV19; CDR3nt: TGTGCCAGTAGTAGCGGCTACGAGCAGTACTTC; CDR3aa: CASSSGYEQYF
abundance: NA; d_gene: TRBD2; j_gene: TRBJ2-3; v_gene: TRBV27; CDR3nt: TGTGCCAGCAGTTTCTTAGGACTAGCGGGAGGGGATGGAGATACGCAGTATTTT; CDR3aa: CASSFLGLAGGDGDTQYF
abundance: NA; d_gene: TRBD2; j_gene: TRBJ2-4; v_gene: TRBV11-3; CDR3nt: TGTGCCAGCAGCGCTACTAGCGGGCGGACCAAAAACATTCAGTACTTC; CDR3aa: CASSATSGRTKNIQYF
abundance: NA; d_gene: TRBD2; j_gene: TRBJ2-1; v_gene: TRBV5-6; CDR3nt: TGTGCCAGCAGCTTGGCTTTAGTGCGGGAGTCGGGCAATGAGCAGTTCTTC; CDR3aa: CASSLALVRESGNEQFF
abundance: NA; d_gene: NA; j_gene: TRBJ1-5; v_gene: TRBV19; CDR3nt: TGTGCCAGTAGTACGTCTAGCAATCAGCCCCAGCATTTT; CDR3aa: CASSTSSNQPQHF